This T cell receptor beta chain emerged from a study of T cells after yellow fever vaccination. TCRdb passed the 5' RACE reads through MiXCR, listing each CDR3 protein once. The profile shows approximately 510,000 distinct CDR3 sequences, around a fifth of them singletons. Germline CDR1 and CDR2: SGHDN and FVKESK. With 2 bases removed from V and 4 bases from J, the gap between germline ends came to 14 bases. The CDR3 is 15 residues long. The chain recombines TRBV14 with TRBJ2-5; D is possibly TRBD1 or TRBD2 (6 bases each). Sequenced material: PBMCs, taken roughly 20 days after the first yellow fever vaccination. This clonotype was sampled from a young man who received the YFV17D yellow fever vaccine. The DNA for the CDR3 is TGTGCCAGCAGCCAAATCAGGGGAGGCGGAGAGACCCAGTACTTC. Its translation: CASSQIRGGGETQYF.